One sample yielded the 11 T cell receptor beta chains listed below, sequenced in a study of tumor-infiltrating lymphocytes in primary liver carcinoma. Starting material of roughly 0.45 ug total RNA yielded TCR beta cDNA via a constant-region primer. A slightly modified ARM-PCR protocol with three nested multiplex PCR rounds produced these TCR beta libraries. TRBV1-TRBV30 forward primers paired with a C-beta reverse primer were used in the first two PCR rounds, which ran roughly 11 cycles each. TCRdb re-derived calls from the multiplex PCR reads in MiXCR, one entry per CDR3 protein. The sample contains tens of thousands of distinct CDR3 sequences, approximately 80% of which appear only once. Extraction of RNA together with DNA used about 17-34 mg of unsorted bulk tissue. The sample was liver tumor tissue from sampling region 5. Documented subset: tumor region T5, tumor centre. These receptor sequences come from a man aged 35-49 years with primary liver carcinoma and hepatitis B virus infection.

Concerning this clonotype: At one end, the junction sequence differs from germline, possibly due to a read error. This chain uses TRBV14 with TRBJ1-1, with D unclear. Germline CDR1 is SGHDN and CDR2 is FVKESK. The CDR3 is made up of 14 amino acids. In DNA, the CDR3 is TGTGCAAGCGGCCAAGCAGATTTGAACACTGAAACTTTCTTT. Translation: CASGQADLNTETFF.

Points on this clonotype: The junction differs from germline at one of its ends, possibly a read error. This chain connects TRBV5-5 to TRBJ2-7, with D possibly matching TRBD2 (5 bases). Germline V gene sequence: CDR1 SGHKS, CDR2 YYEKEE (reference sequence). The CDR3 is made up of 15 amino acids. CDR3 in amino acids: CAGSSAAVPLSEQYF. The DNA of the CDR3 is TGTGCCGGCAGCTCAGCGGCAGTTCCCCTCTCCGAGCAGTACTTC.

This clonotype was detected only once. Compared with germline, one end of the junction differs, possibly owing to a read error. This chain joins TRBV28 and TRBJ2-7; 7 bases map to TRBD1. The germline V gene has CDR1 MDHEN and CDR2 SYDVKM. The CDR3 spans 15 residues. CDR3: CVSNSGTDVSYEQYF. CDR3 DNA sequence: TGCGTCAGCAACTCCGGGACAGATGTCTCCTACGAGCAGTACTTC.

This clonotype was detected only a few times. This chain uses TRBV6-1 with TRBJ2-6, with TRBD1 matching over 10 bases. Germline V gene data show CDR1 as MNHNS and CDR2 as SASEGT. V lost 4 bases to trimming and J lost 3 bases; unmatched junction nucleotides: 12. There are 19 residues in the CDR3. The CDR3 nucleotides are TGTGCCAGCAGTGCACTCTGGGACAGGGGAGTAGGTGGGGCCAACGTCCTGACTTTC. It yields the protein CASSALWDRGVGGANVLTF.

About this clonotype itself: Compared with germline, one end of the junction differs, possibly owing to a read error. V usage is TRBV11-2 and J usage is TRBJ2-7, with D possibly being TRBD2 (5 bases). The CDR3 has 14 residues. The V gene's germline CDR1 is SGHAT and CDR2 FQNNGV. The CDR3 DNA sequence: TGTACCAGCAGCCTGACATATGAAACTCAGCGGACTTACTTC. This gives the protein CTSSLTYETQRTYF.

The CDR3 coding sequence is TGTGTCAACAGGAGCTTACAGGGGGTGGGGTACTTC. It encodes CVNRSLQGVGYF. V gene TRBV28 combines with J gene TRBJ2-4; 8 bases match TRBD1. This CDR3 has 12 amino acids. Germline CDR1 MDHEN, CDR2 SYDVKM.

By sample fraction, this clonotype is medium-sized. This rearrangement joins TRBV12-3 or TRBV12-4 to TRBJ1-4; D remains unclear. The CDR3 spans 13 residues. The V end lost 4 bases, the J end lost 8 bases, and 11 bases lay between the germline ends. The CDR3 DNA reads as TGTGCCAGCAGTTGGGGAAACATGGAAAAACTGTTTTTT. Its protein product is CASSWGNMEKLFF.

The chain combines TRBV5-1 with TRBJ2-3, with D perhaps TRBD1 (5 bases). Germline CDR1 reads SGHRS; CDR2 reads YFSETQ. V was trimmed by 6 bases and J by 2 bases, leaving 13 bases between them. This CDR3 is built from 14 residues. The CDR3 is CASIDRQLTDTQYF. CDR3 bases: TGCGCCAGCATAGACAGACAACTCACAGATACGCAGTATTTT.

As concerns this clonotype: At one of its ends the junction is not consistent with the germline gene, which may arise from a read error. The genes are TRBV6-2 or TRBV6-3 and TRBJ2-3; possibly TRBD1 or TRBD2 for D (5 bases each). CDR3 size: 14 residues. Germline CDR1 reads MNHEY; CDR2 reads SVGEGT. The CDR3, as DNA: TGTGGCAGCAGACGGGGCGGCGCCGGAGATACGCAGTATTTT. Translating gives CGSRRGGAGDTQYF.

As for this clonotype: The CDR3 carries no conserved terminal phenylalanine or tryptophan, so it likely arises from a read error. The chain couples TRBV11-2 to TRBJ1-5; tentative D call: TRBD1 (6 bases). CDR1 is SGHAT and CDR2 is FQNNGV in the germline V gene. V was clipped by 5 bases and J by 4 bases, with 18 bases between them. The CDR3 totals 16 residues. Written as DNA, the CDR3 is TGTGCCAGCAGCCTAAAAGGGGGATTGGCGAATCAGCCCCAGCATTAT. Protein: CASSLKGGLANQPQHY.

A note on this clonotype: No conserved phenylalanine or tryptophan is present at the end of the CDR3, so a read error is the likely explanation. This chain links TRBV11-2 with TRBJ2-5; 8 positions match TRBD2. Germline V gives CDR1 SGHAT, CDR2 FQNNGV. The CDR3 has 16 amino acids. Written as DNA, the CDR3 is TGTGCTAGCAGCCAAACTCCTGGCGGGGGGAAAGAGACCCAGTACCTC. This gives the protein CASSQTPGGGKETQYL.